This passage covers 4 T cell receptor beta chains from one sample sequenced in a study of early T cells in non-severe SARS-CoV-2 infection. Each CDR3 protein gets one entry after TCRdb re-called the 5' RACE reads with MiXCR. The sample lists over 45,000 distinct CDR3 sequences, 5.6% occurring once. Sequencing was done on a sample of whole blood. These TCRs come from an adult who was a healthcare worker with PCR-confirmed SARS-CoV-2 infection or an uninfected control (not recorded which).

This clonotype was observed at least ten times. V usage is TRBV27 and J usage is TRBJ1-4; D may be TRBD1 (6 bases). The V gene lost 7 bases and the J gene lost 10 bases, with 13 bases spanning the gap. The CDR3 is made up of 12 amino acids. Per germline, CDR1 MNHEY and CDR2 SMNVEV (reference sequence). CDR3 amino acids: CASTTGRGKLFF. For the CDR3, the DNA is TGTGCCAGCACTACAGGGCGCGGAAAACTGTTTTTT.

V is TRBV6-2 or TRBV6-3 and J is TRBJ1-2, with 7 bases identical to TRBD1. J gave up 4 bases and V 7 bases, and 9 bases lay outside the gene matches. The CDR3 loop spans 14 amino acids. Germline CDR1 and CDR2: MNHEY and SVGEGT. The CDR3 protein is CASTRDSTSYGYTF. The DNA for the CDR3 is TGTGCCAGCACTAGGGACAGCACTTCCTATGGCTACACCTTC.

This clonotype was seen ten or more times. V and J are TRBV18 and TRBJ2-1; tentatively, D is TRBD2 (5 bases). The CDR3 is 14 amino acids. Per germline, CDR1 KGHSH and CDR2 LQKENI. Deletions cut 3 bases from V and 6 bases from J, with 12 bases between. DNA of the CDR3: TGTGCCAGCTCACCGCAACTAGAACCCAATGAGCAGTTCTTC. Its protein is CASSPQLEPNEQFF.

This clonotype appeared many times. The chain couples TRBV4-2 to TRBJ2-7; perhaps TRBD1 as D (6 bases). The germline V and J ends were trimmed by 0 bases and 4 bases, with 13 bases remaining between them. The length of the CDR3 is 15 residues. The germline V gene encodes CDR1 LGHNA and CDR2 YNFKEQ. The CDR3 nucleotides read TGTGCCAGCAGCCAAGAACTGGGGGCTGGGTACGAGCAGTACTTC. This translates into CASSQELGAGYEQYF.